This T cell receptor beta chain was retrieved from a study of shared clonotypes between healthy human individuals (dated by TCRdb to 2018 to 2021). For the wider study: The cohort included a few men and two women between 18 and 49 years of age. For each donor, CD4 naive and CD4 memory were each run on three plates, CD8 naive on two plates, and CD8 memory on one plate. To estimate repertoire size and how much clonotypes are shared between individuals, the study performed deep sequencing of blood TCR repertoires from 4 to 6 healthy adults. To increase sequencing depth and limit assay-specific biases, TCR repertoire library preparation and sequencing were carried out by different laboratories using diverse techniques. Per donor, leukapheresis produced somewhere between about 0.8 and 9.5 billion PBMCs.

The germline V gene encodes CDR1 KGHSH and CDR2 LQKENI. Trimming at the junction amounts to 5 bases on V and 2 bases on J, and the germline ends lie 9 bases apart. From the cysteine up to the phenylalanine, the CDR3 has a length of 14 residues. The CDR3 DNA has 42 bases and is translated from base 1. Healthy HIV-negative adults with no recently reported acute infections or vaccinations were included as donors. Every donor was a Caucasian adult living in Nashville, Tennessee, USA. CD4+ T cells were enriched through magnetic negative selection, after which naive cells were positively selected on CD45RA and the remaining negative fraction served as the memory subset. Blood was collected by leukapheresis, and PBMCs were isolated by Ficoll-Histopaque density gradient centrifugation and then cryopreserved in liquid nitrogen vapor phase. Purity and quantity of every magnetically sorted T cell population were checked by analytical flow cytometry. Genomic DNA was isolated from every sorted fraction and measured by UV absorbance on a Nanodrop 2000c.

Points the paper makes about the study in general: Compared with non-shared clonotypes, clonotypes shared by all four sorted-subset donors had higher generation probabilities. The genetic and exposure-history diversity represented was limited by the small number of donors. About 5% of naive CD4, 3.5% of naive CD8, roughly 2.4% of memory CD4, and less than 0.45% of memory CD8 clonotypes were shared across several donors. Pairwise subsampling indicated that sequencing depth was expected to affect the degree of clonotype sharing among donors. Larger estimated clonotype richness was generally found for naive subsets than for memory subsets. Rarefaction of sorted-subset datasets indicated incomplete sequencing despite the large sequencing depth. Only blood was sampled, and tissue TCR repertoires likely differ from those in blood.

Using the deep immunoSEQ assay, TCR CDR3 regions were amplified from genomic DNA by multiplex PCR. Extracted genomic DNA from each cell subset was spread evenly across all wells of several immunoSEQ 96-well plates, with each plate serving as a replicate. For sorted subsets, 150 to 250 ng of genomic DNA, equivalent to about 30,000 T cell genomes, went into each replicate PCR. Purified libraries were quantified with a Qubit 3.0 fluorometer, sized on a Bioanalyzer 2100, and re-quantified with the KAPA Library Quantification kit. Every immunoSEQ 96-well plate was sequenced on a separate single-read 150-cycle Illumina NextSeq 550 flow cell. Per the authors' processing: The immunoSEQ output contained only junctional sequences without quality scores, so filtering could not match that applied to full-length reads. Sequences were annotated with PyIR, a Python wrapper for IgBLAST v1.9, using IMGT germline references to assign V/J genes and CDR3. Reads were filtered out if the reads had weak V/J assignments (E-value above 1e-6), no CDR3, stop codons, out-of-frame junctions, or ambiguous translated residues. V3J clonotypes were defined as sequences sharing an identical inferred V gene, J gene, and CDR3 amino acid sequence. The percentage overlap between two repertoires was calculated by dividing the number of shared unique clonotypes by the size of the smaller repertoire. Richness of each repertoire was evaluated using RTK rarefaction, the Chao1 estimator, and Recon v2.1 estimates of unobserved clonotypes. For all TCRbeta clonotypes obtained by the gDNA method from a handful of donors, generation probabilities were computed with OLGA. The immuneACCESS repertoire file appears here via TCRdb, limited to in-frame rearrangements. These files lack a portion of the clones; in checked studies, under half of the deficit traces to unresolved V genes, and the cause of the others is not known. The V and J calls and clone size were taken over from that table, and D and trimming were inferred from the DNA. In this sample the table shows some 1 million clones, under 80% of which occur a single time. Of the sample, about 1.5% is held by the ten largest clones.

Note on this clone: The antigen it binds to is not known. Base qualities are not recorded, but no much larger clone differs from it by a single base.

The chain was built from TRBV18 and TRBJ2-2, with TRBD2 perhaps the D gene, on 6 matching bases. The receptor was isolated from a man aged 18 to 29 in good health. Material for sequencing was memory CD4+ T cells sorted from blood. The meaning of the sample's cell subset or site label: CD45RA-negative fraction. The DNA sequence is given as TGTGCCAGCTCATCGGGACTTAACACCGGGGAGCTGTTTTTT. This translates into CASSSGLNTGELFF.